This TCR beta chain originates from a study of human T cells and chemical hapten exposure (dated by TCRdb to the early 2020s). About the investigation overall: For sensitization, 2% DPC in acetone was applied to a 2 cm by 2 cm area of upper inner arm skin. Throughout the approximately 25-week study period, patients were also given weekly therapeutic DPC doses on the scalp. Libraries were combined into a pool for sequencing, and differences in TCR yield between samples came mainly from small differences in library volumes within the pool. Patch testing was performed on the upper back with Finn chambers containing 0.01% DPC, and the patch tests were scored after 6 days according to International Contact Dermatitis Research Group standards. Nearly 30 alopecia patients provided blood for TCR sequencing at one to four time points (pre-sensitization, 2, 6 and 24 weeks). This study followed changes in the peripheral blood TCR repertoire in vivo during primary and secondary sensitization of alopecia patients to the hapten diphenylcyclopropenone (DPC). Alopecia areata with under or over 50% scalp involvement, alopecia totalis and alopecia universalis were represented in the patient cohort, which was mostly female. Blood samples were taken from patients before sensitization (week 0) and then at 2, 6 and about 24 weeks after DPC sensitization. Summary of the overall study and its limitations: Repeated subsampling changed both the strength of the expansion versus patch-test correlation and the threshold at which the correlation became significant. DPC sensitization did not change how many TCRs were above 1 in 1000 frequency, and no evidence was found of alterations in global repertoire structure. Expanded TCRs formed significantly more large CDR3 similarity clusters than pre-sensitization or healthy control sets, consistent with antigen-driven responses. Because every patient had alopecia, a presumed autoimmune disease, the patients' immune response might differ from that of healthy individuals. Patch test score was positively correlated with the number of PT1 expanded TCRs, with significance at thresholds 8, 16 and 32 but not at 4.

Taken with the paper, the label for time point translates to: patch test 2, 6 weeks after DPC sensitization. The treatment or condition label here, explained by the study, means: therapeutic diphenylcyclopropenone sensitization with weekly scalp DPC. At each patch-test visit, blood was drawn before the patch test was applied. To be eligible, patients had to be aged 18 to 70, diagnosed with alopecia and judged suitable for DPC therapy, while pregnant patients were excluded. Total RNA was isolated from unfractionated whole blood collected in Tempus Blood RNA tubes. V is pared back by 1 base and J by 8 bases, with 14 bases lying between the germline termini. CDR1 and CDR2 are read off the germline V gene as LGHNA and YNFKEQ. From the cysteine through the phenylalanine, the CDR3 covers 14 amino acids. CDR3 DNA is the only sequence kept; it has 42 bases, read in frame from the first base. The method was RACE. Sequencing instrument: NextSeq 500. During library preparation, unique molecular identifiers were attached to individual cDNA molecules so that TCRs could be counted quantitatively and reproducibly. Both TCR alpha and TCR beta chains were sequenced from each blood RNA sample. Per the source publication's procedure: A median of about 100,000 TCRs per sample was observed, with a range of about 23,224 to 750,000. V, J and CDR3 annotation of the TCR reads was performed with the Decombinator software suite. Every sample was subsampled to the same number of TCRs (28,000) for the PS versus PT1 abundance plots. TCRs were defined as expanded if absent before sensitization and observed at least eight times at the 2-week time point. TCRdb itself trimmed the public reads at Q25 with fastp, ran MiXCR and retained productive beta chains. Each record represents a unique CDR3 protein, reported with the most common genes and DNA among its rows. The authors' filters were not applied to this entry. The sample data list about 350,000 distinct CDR3 sequences, and roughly 6% of these were observed just once. The leading ten clones occupy around 6.1% of the sample.

This clonotype was recorded at least ten times. Its antigen remains unidentified. Base qualities were left out, and no much larger clone turns up one base away. Recombination linked TRBV4-2 to TRBJ1-2, and the D gene may be TRBD1, 5 bases matching. The input for sequencing was whole blood, taken in connection with sensitization to the hapten diphenylcyclopropenone (DPC). The clonotype originates from a woman between 18 and 30 years old with alopecia areata. Some clones in this sample may be carry-over from other donors' samples. The CDR3 in this case is CASSQGWQGSGYTF. In nucleotide form, the sequence is TGTGCCAGCAGCCAAGGATGGCAGGGAAGCGGCTACACCTTC.